This T cell receptor (beta chain) is from a study of T cells in Graves' hyperthyroidism and ophthalmopathy. Whole-study findings and limits: From stable hyperthyroidism, ophthalmopathy was separated by a 13 V-J model.

CDR3 length: 14 residues. Unmatched junction bases numbered 4, after V lost 6 bases and J lost 2 bases. Germline CDR1 and CDR2: DFQATT and SNEGSKA (reference sequence). This clonotype was detected many times. Its antigen is as yet unknown. RNA transcripts gave rise to amplified TCR beta CDR3 regions. RT-PCR in the first round (using the HTBI primer set) targeted the TCR CDR3. TCRdb independently ran MiXCR on the multiplex PCR reads; one entry per CDR3 protein. The table lists 300,000 to 500,000 distinct CDR3 sequences, approximately 15% of them singletons. Newly diagnosed patients aged 18 to 65 had hyperthyroidism of under 2 months' duration. Exclusion of a patient resulted from uncontrolled infection, other autoimmune disease, pregnancy or lactation. Diagnosis rested on symptoms, serum thyroxine and TRAb, thyroid ultrasound, and orbital computed tomography.

The chain couples TRBV20-1 to TRBJ2-5; 12 bases agree with TRBD2. This sequence was found in a woman aged 25-40 years with Graves' hyperthyroidism. Specimen: blood. This CDR3 is CSATTSGRQETQYF. The CDR3 DNA reads as TGCAGTGCCACGACTAGCGGGAGACAAGAGACCCAGTACTTC.